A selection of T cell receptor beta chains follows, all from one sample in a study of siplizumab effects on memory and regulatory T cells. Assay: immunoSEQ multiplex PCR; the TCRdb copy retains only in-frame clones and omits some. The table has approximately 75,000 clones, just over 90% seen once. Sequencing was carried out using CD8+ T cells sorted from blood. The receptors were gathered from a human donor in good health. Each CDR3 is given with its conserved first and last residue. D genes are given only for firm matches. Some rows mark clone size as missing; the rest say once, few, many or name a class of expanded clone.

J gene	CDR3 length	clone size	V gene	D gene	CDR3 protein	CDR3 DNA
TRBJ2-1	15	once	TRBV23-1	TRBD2	CASSPSGGNYNEQFF	TGCGCCAGCAGTCCCAGCGGGGGGAATTACAATGAGCAGTTCTTC
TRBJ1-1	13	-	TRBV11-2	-	CASSLDSTTEAFF	TGTGCCAGCAGCTTAGACAGTACAACTGAAGCTTTCTTT
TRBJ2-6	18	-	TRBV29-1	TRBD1	CSVGNRGHVRFGANVLTF	TGCAGCGTTGGTAATAGGGGGCACGTCCGCTTCGGGGCCAACGTCCTGACTTTC
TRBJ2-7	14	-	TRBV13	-	CANSLGTPSYEQYF	TGTGCCAACAGCTTAGGGACCCCCTCCTACGAGCAGTACTTC
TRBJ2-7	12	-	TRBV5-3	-	CASSQDGQEQYF	TGTGCCAGCAGCCAAGACGGACAGGAGCAGTACTTC
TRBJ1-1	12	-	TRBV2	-	CASRRGNTEAFF	TGTGCCAGCAGGAGGGGGAACACTGAAGCTTTCTTT
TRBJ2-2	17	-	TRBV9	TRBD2	CASSVDDGGGLMGELFF	TGTGCCAGCAGCGTAGATGATGGCGGGGGGCTTATGGGGGAGCTGTTTTTT
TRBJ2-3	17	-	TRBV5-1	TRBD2	CATPAWRGGISTDTQYF	TGCGCCACGCCTGCCTGGCGGGGGGGAATTAGCACAGATACGCAGTATTTT
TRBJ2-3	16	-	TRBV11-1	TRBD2	CASSYESGGASDTQYF	TGTGCCAGCAGTTATGAAAGCGGGGGGGCTTCAGATACGCAGTATTTT
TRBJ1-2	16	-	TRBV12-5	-	CASGLVHVGLEYGYTF	TGTGCTAGTGGTTTGGTACATGTGGGGCTTGAGTATGGCTACACCTTC
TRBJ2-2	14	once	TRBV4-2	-	CASSQGGLIGELFF	TGTGCCAGCAGCCAGGGGGGGCTTATCGGGGAGCTGTTTTTT
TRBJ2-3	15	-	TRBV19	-	CASSIVATGTDTQYF	TGTGCCAGTAGTATCGTCGCAACGGGGACAGATACGCAGTATTTT
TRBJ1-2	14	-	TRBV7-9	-	CASSPSLGFDGYTF	TGTGCCAGCAGCCCCTCCCTCGGATTCGACGGCTACACCTTC
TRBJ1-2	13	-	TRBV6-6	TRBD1	CASRGQGAYGYTF	TGTGCCAGCAGAGGACAGGGGGCCTATGGCTACACCTTC
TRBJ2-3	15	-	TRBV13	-	CASSNQRNLQTTQYF	TGTGCCAGCAGCAATCAGCGGAACTTACAGACGACGCAGTATTTT
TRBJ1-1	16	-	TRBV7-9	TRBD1	CASSLGTGSMNTEAFF	TGTGCCAGCAGCTTGGGGACAGGGAGTATGAACACTGAAGCTTTCTTT
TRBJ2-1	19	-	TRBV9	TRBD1	CASSVATKGIGTGPDEQFF	TGTGCCAGCAGCGTAGCTACTAAGGGGATTGGGACAGGTCCGGATGAGCAGTTCTTC
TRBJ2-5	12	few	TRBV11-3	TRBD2	CASSLAGGTQYF	TGTGCCAGCAGCTTAGCGGGGGGGACCCAGTACTTC
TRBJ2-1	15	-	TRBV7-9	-	CASSLVSGKDNEQFF	TGTGCCAGCAGCTTAGTTTCAGGGAAGGACAATGAGCAGTTCTTC
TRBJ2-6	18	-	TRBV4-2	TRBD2	CASSQVTSGGSGANVLTF	TGTGCCAGCAGCCAAGTAACTAGCGGGGGCTCTGGGGCCAACGTCCTGACTTTC
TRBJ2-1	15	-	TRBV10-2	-	CASSANHREFNEQFF	TGCGCCAGCAGTGCCAATCACAGGGAATTCAATGAGCAGTTCTTC
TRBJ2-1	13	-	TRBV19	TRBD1	CASSSDRYNEQFF	TGTGCCAGTAGCTCGGACAGGTACAATGAGCAGTTCTTC
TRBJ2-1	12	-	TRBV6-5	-	CASRDGGNEQFF	TGTGCCAGCAGGGACGGGGGCAATGAGCAGTTCTTC
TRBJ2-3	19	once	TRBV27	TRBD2	CASSSGGLAGATGTDTQYF	TGTGCCAGCAGTTCGGGGGGGCTAGCGGGGGCCACGGGCACAGATACGCAGTATTTT